Presented here are 19 T cell receptor beta chains from one specimen sequenced in a study of beta chain features in type 1 diabetes. Findings and caveats of the study: Moderate but significant shortening of TCRB CDR3s was recorded in all four CD4+ subsets from Type 1 diabetes patients.

These receptors' targets are unknown. Expressed TCRB transcripts were sequenced, since all the RNA that had been isolated was reverse transcribed. Produced via immunoSEQ multiplex PCR; TCRdb's table is partial and in-frame only. The sample shows about 160,000 clones, roughly 63% of them seen only once. The source material was naive CD4+ T cells from blood. The origin of the receptors is a man younger than 40 with type 1 diabetes.

This clone was recorded a few times. This chain uses TRBV29-1 with TRBJ1-1; D remains ambiguous. This CDR3 is 15 amino acids long. CDR1 is SQVTM and CDR2 is ANQGSEA in the germline V gene. V was shortened by 7 bases and J by 5 bases, with 23 bases between the two germline ends. The CDR3 sequence: CSALGRGSSWTEAFF. The CDR3 DNA follows: TGCAGCGCCCTAGGGCGGGGATCGAGTTGGACTGAAGCTTTCTTT.

This clone was seen more than once but under ten times. Other nucleotide sequences from this sample produce the same CDR3. The gene calls are TRBV29-1 and TRBJ2-3; 8 bases are a match to TRBD1. The length of the CDR3 is 13 residues. Germline V CDR1 and CDR2: SQVTM, ANQGSEA. With V trimmed by 5 bases and J by 1 base, 2 bases remained unmatched. Here the CDR3 reads CSVRGQGTDTQYF. For the CDR3, the DNA is TGCAGCGTTAGGGGACAGGGCACAGATACGCAGTATTTT.

This clone was seen just once. The chain is built from TRBV6-1 and TRBJ2-1; no firm D call. This CDR3 comprises 12 residues. The V end lost 6 bases, the J end lost 6 bases, and 9 bases lay between the germline ends. From germline, CDR1 is MNHNS and CDR2 SASEGT. CDR3 residues: CASSKETNEQFF. The CDR3, as DNA: TGTGCCAGCAGCAAGGAAACCAATGAGCAGTTCTTC.

The V call is TRBV29-1, the J call TRBJ1-1; D is perhaps TRBD1 (5 bases). Germline V gives CDR1 SQVTM, CDR2 ANQGSEA. This CDR3 is 11 amino acids long. The V end lost 6 bases, the J end lost 1 base, and 6 bases lay between the germline ends. The CDR3: CSVQGNTEAFF. The CDR3 DNA is TGCAGCGTCCAGGGGAACACTGAAGCTTTCTTT.

The CDR3 loop is CASSQVRETQYF. CDR3 bases: TGTGCCAGCAGTCAGGTCCGAGAGACCCAGTACTTC. The chain is built from TRBV7-2 and TRBJ2-5; D is unclear. V lost 6 bases to trimming and J lost 4 bases, with 9 bases between them. CDR1 is SGHTA, CDR2 FQGNSA, per germline. The CDR3 covers 12 residues. Drawing the rest from reference TRBV7-2 and TRBJ2-5, the complete variable domain is GAGVSQSPSNKVTEKGKDVELRCDPISGHTALYWYRQSLGQGLEFLIYFQGNSAPDKSGLPSDRFSAERTGGSVSTLTIQRTQQEDSAVYLCASSQVRETQYFGPGTRLLVL.

The chain has TRBV28 and TRBJ2-4; D is possibly TRBD2 (6 bases). This CDR3 contains 15 residues. The germline V gene has CDR1 MDHEN and CDR2 SYDVKM. V lost 2 bases and J lost 2, with 10 bases in between. In DNA form, the CDR3 reads TGTGCCAGCAGTTTAGTCGGGGGTTCCAAAAACATTCAGTACTTC. This encodes CASSLVGGSKNIQYF.

The chain carries TRBV10-3 and TRBJ2-3; D could derive from TRBD1 or TRBD2 (6 bases each). Between the trimmed V and J ends, which lost 0 bases and 5 bases, there was a span of 12 bases. This CDR3 is 15 amino acids long. Germline V CDR1 and CDR2: ENHRY, SYGVKD. The CDR3 loop is CAISESRGAGDTQYF. The CDR3, as DNA: TGTGCCATCAGTGAGTCGAGGGGGGCAGGAGATACGCAGTATTTT.

This sequence joins TRBV29-1 and TRBJ1-2; no definite D call. V lost 3 bases and J 4 bases, leaving 12 bases between the germline ends. The CDR3 is 13 amino acids. CDR1 and CDR2 from the germline V gene are SQVTM and ANQGSEA. CDR3 sequence: CSVDFLGTYGYTF. Here the CDR3 DNA reads TGCAGCGTTGATTTTCTGGGAACCTATGGCTACACCTTC. Based on the CDR3 plus reference TRBV29-1 and TRBJ1-2, the full variable domain is SAVISQKPSRDICQRGTSLTIQCQVDSQVTMMFWYRQQPGQSLTLIATANQGSEATYESGFVIDKFPISRPNLTFSTLTVSNMSPEDSSIYLCSVDFLGTYGYTFGSGTRLTVV.

The chain uses TRBV6-6 and TRBJ2-1; D is undetermined. Germline V lookup: CDR1 MNHNY, CDR2 SVGAGI (reference sequence). Trimming pared 7 bases from V and 3 bases from J, leaving 13 bases between. This CDR3 region has 14 residues. In nucleotides, the CDR3 is TGTGCCAGCAACAACGCCCCGGGCTACAATGAGCAGTTCTTC. This translates into CASNNAPGYNEQFF.

This sequence joins TRBV10-3 and TRBJ1-5; unclear D gene. The V end was cut by 2 bases, the J end by 9 bases, with 11 bases between. Germline V lookup: CDR1 ENHRY, CDR2 SYGVKD. This CDR3 has 13 residues. The CDR3 DNA is TGTGCCATCAGTGAGGGGGAACTCTCGCCCCAGCATTTT. Translating it yields CAISEGELSPQHF.

This clone was picked up a small number of times. The rearrangement uses TRBV18 and TRBJ2-1, with TRBD1 matching over 7 bases. Per germline, CDR1 KGHSH and CDR2 LQKENI. The V gene end was trimmed by 3 bases and the J gene end by 9 bases; junction bases not matched to a gene: 8. The CDR3 has 14 residues. The CDR3 region has the DNA TGTGCCAGCTCACCGGGACAGTCTGGGGGTGAGCAGTTCTTC. It specifies CASSPGQSGGEQFF.

The DNA for the CDR3 is TGCAGCGGGGCGGGACAGGGGGCGAATACGCAGTATTTT. Translated: CSGAGQGANTQYF. The chain employs TRBV29-1 and TRBJ2-3; 12 positions agree with TRBD1. V was pared by 7 bases and J by 7 bases, with 6 bases of the junction left unmatched. This CDR3 is built from 13 residues. The germline gives CDR1 SQVTM, CDR2 ANQGSEA.

The chain is built from TRBV7-2 and TRBJ2-3, with D possibly being TRBD2 (5 bases). This CDR3 comprises 15 residues. V lost 3 bases and J 3 bases, leaving 13 bases between the germline ends. Germline V gives CDR1 SGHTA, CDR2 FQGNSA. The CDR3 here is CASSFSAERTDTQYF. The CDR3 nucleotides read TGTGCCAGCAGCTTCTCAGCGGAGCGGACAGATACGCAGTATTTT.

The chain couples TRBV5-4 to TRBJ2-1, with D perhaps TRBD1 (6 bases). This CDR3 contains 14 residues. Germline CDR1 reads SGHNT; CDR2 reads YYREEE (reference sequence). Trimming shortened V by 0 bases and J by 7 bases, and 11 bases separated the two germline ends. The CDR3 DNA reads as TGTGCCAGCAGCTTGGCGGCGCAGGGGAATGAGCAGTTCTTC. Translation: CASSLAAQGNEQFF.

The chain joins TRBV7-2 to TRBJ2-5; 7 bases are a match to TRBD1. CDR3 length equals 13 residues. V lost 7 bases to trimming and J lost 4 bases; unmatched junction nucleotides: 6. Germline loops: CDR1 SGHTA, CDR2 FQGNSA. CDR3 residues: CASTTGAGETQYF. CDR3 sequence (DNA): TGTGCCAGCACCACAGGGGCGGGAGAGACCCAGTACTTC.

This clone was observed a handful of times. This chain connects TRBV9 to TRBJ1-2; D ambiguous. The CDR3 has 13 amino acids. The germline CDR1 and CDR2 sequences are SGDLS and YYNGEE. Trimming took off 0 bases at V and 4 bases at J, with 7 bases between the two ends. This chain's CDR3 is CASSVGEGYGYTF. The CDR3 DNA follows: TGTGCCAGCAGCGTAGGAGAGGGCTATGGCTACACCTTC. The full variable domain, completed using reference TRBV9 and TRBJ1-2, is DSGVTQTPKHLITATGQRVTLRCSPRSGDLSVYWYQQSLDQGLQFLIQYYNGEERAKGNILERFSAQQFPDLHSELNLSSLELGDSALYFCASSVGEGYGYTFGSGTRLTVV.

The chain uses TRBV5-1 and TRBJ2-3; no firm D call. The CDR3 loop spans 13 amino acids. Germline-derived CDR1 and CDR2 are SGHRS and YFSETQ. Trimming took 0 bases from V and 5 from J, leaving 7 bases between them. The CDR3 DNA reads as TGCGCCAGCAGCTTGGAATGGAAAGATACGCAGTATTTT. As protein: CASSLEWKDTQYF. Looking up the rest from reference TRBV5-1 and TRBJ2-3 gives the full variable domain: KAGVTQTPRYLIKTRGQQVTLSCSPISGHRSVSWYQQTPGQGLQFLFEYFSETQRNKGNFPGRFSGRQFSNSRSEMNVSTLELGDSALYLCASSLEWKDTQYFGPGTRLTVL.

This clone was seen a single time. The chain carries TRBV28 and TRBJ2-7; no reliable D call. Trimming removed 3 bases at V and 2 bases at J, with 11 bases between. The CDR3 has 14 amino acids. Germline CDR1 is MDHEN and CDR2 is SYDVKM. The CDR3 loop is CASSFPGLPYEQYF. The CDR3 nucleotides are TGTGCCAGCAGTTTTCCGGGTCTCCCCTACGAGCAGTACTTC.

V is TRBV5-4 and J is TRBJ1-2; D remains unclear. The CDR3 loop spans 12 amino acids. Per the germline V gene, CDR1 is SGHNT and CDR2 is YYREEE (reference sequence). With 1 base removed from V and 8 bases from J, the gap between germline ends came to 9 bases. In DNA form, the CDR3 reads TGTGCCAGCAGCTTGAGGGAAGGAGGCTACACCTTC. Residues: CASSLREGGYTF.